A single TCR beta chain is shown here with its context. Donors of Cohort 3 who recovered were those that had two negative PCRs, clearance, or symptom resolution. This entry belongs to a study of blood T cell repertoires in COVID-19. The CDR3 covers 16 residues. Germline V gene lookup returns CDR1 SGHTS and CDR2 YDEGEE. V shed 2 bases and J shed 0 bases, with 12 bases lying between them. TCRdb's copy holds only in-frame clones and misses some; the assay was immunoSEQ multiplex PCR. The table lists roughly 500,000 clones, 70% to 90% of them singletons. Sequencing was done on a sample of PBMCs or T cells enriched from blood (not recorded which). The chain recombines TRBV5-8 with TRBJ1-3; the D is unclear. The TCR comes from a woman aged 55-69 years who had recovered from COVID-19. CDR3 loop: CASSFTTIFSGNTIYF. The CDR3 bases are TGTGCCAGCAGCTTCACGACAATCTTCTCTGGAAACACCATATATTTT.